This T cell receptor (beta chain) was recorded in a study of blood T cell repertoires in COVID-19 (dated by TCRdb to about 2020). For the wider study: Samples covering the acute and convalescent phases of COVID-19 were provided by collaborators in the United States, Italy and Spain. The material from the prospective study consisted of cDNA or gDNA derived from T cells, B-cell-depleted T cells, or PBMCs. Deeply sampled blood TCRbeta repertoires from subjects exposed to, actively infected with, or recovered from COVID-19 were included in the dataset. The repertoires were made available in a free public database intended to serve as a resource for research on the immune response to SARS-CoV-2. Samples were obtained from the ongoing ImmuneRACE study (first 160 participants) and from 1,200 or so subjects provided by 6 global collaborators. Sample metadata almost always included a de-identified subject ID, COVID-19 status, age in years and sex. HLA class I and class II types, where available, came from metadata supplied by the sample provider rather than from assay-based typing. Beyond this particular receptor, the publication reports: Clinical and demographic metadata were provided uncurated, with the amount varying by source and participant.

A remark on this clone: The antigen it binds to is not known. One base away there is no much larger clone; base qualities are not given.

Collaborating institutions collected whole blood in K2EDTA tubes following their own protocols. For TCRbeta analysis, collaborators shipped samples in one of three forms: frozen whole blood, isolated PBMCs, or DNA extracted from either of those sample types. TCRbeta CDR3 regions were amplified from genomic DNA using the immunoSEQ Assay, a bias-controlled multiplex PCR. In the source study's methods: Nucleated cell counts per sample were estimated from amplification of reference gene primers within the assay. Sequence reads were collapsed and filtered to measure the absolute abundance of every unique TCRbeta CDR3 rearrangement. Productive Simpson clonality was computed per sample as the square root of Simpson's diversity index over productive rearrangements. TCRdb retrieved this table from immuneACCESS and kept in-frame rearrangements only. Not all clones are present; in checked studies, unresolved V genes account for under half, and no reason is known for the remainder. V, J and clone size are taken as reported in that table, and D and trimming were inferred from the DNA itself. This sample comprises about 100,000 clones, about 79% of them detected only once. The ten largest make up 2.5% to 3.5% of the sample.

The V end loses 0 bases and the J end loses 1 base, and a stretch of 3 bases separates them. Sequences GTSNPN (CDR1) and SVGIG (CDR2) are obtained from the germline V gene (reference sequence). The CDR3, cysteine through phenylalanine, is 12 amino acids long. CDR3 DNA only is kept here, 36 bases in frame from base 1. The chain is assembled from TRBV30 and TRBJ1-1, with no reliable assignment of the D segment. The sequencing input was peripheral blood. The TCR was taken from a woman of 80 years or more with active or convalescent COVID-19. The DNA sequence is as follows: TGTGCCTGGAGTGTGGCGAACACTGAAGCTTTCTTT. Its protein product is CAWSVANTEAFF.